These 15 T cell receptor beta chains came from one sample sequenced in a study of blood T cell repertoires in COVID-19. Produced via immunoSEQ multiplex PCR; TCRdb's table is partial and in-frame only. The sample has roughly 99,000 clones, about nine tenths seen once. The sample comprised peripheral blood. These receptors all stem from a man aged 50 to 60 with active or convalescent COVID-19.

The rearrangement links TRBV2 to TRBJ2-3; tentatively, D is TRBD2 (5 bases). The CDR3 sequence is 14 residues long. Trimming took 6 bases from V and 2 from J, leaving 12 bases between them. Germline V gene data show CDR1 as SNHLY and CDR2 as FYNNEI. CDR3 in DNA: TGTGCCAGCAGCTCCTCGGGGTACACAGATACGCAGTATTTT. Protein sequence: CASSSSGYTDTQYF.

This clone was detected only once. The chain couples TRBV19 to TRBJ1-2, with D unresolved. Trimming took off 7 bases at V and 4 bases at J, with 13 bases between the two ends. CDR3 length equals 13 residues. Germline CDR1 reads LNHDA; CDR2 reads SQIVND (reference sequence). As DNA, the CDR3 is TGTGCCAGTACCCCCGGTGAGGGCTATGGCTACACCTTC. Protein: CASTPGEGYGYTF.

The CDR3 region is CATSDFGLGGGEQFF. The CDR3 DNA sequence: TGTGCCACCAGTGATTTTGGACTCGGCGGGGGGGAGCAGTTCTTC. This chain joins TRBV24-1 and TRBJ2-1, with TRBD2 identical over 8 bases. The germline V gene encodes CDR1 KGHDR and CDR2 SFDVKD. The junction had 8 bases not matched to a gene; V was cut back by 1 base and J by 10 bases. The CDR3 has 15 amino acids.

CDR3 protein: CAAGGTYQETQYF. The DNA for the CDR3 is TGTGCGGCCGGGGGGACCTACCAAGAGACCCAGTACTTC. This chain links TRBV2 with TRBJ2-5, with 7 bases matching TRBD2. CDR3 length equals 13 residues. Germline V gene sequence: CDR1 SNHLY, CDR2 FYNNEI.

The chain employs TRBV7-9 and TRBJ2-1; 7 bases map to TRBD1. The CDR3 is made up of 14 amino acids. V trimming: 4 bases; J trimming: 7 bases; junction bases outside the gene matches: 7. Germline lookup yields CDR1 SEHNR and CDR2 FQNEAQ (reference sequence). The CDR3 DNA is TGTGCCAGCAGCTCGACAGGGAGTGGAAATGAGCAGTTCTTC. Amino acids: CASSSTGSGNEQFF.

This chain links TRBV10-1 with TRBJ2-1; 9 bases match TRBD1. The CDR3 runs to 16 residues. CDR1 is WNHNN and CDR2 is SYGVQD in the germline V gene (reference sequence). Germline trimming cut 3 bases from V and 0 bases from J; bases unmatched to any gene: 3. The DNA for the CDR3 is TGCGCCAGCAGTGATCTGGACAGGGGCTCCTACAATGAGCAGTTCTTC. Translation: CASSDLDRGSYNEQFF.

V is TRBV12-3 or TRBV12-4 and J is TRBJ2-1, with D perhaps matching TRBD2 (6 bases). Trimming removed 6 bases from V and 6 bases from J, with 12 bases in between. The CDR3 is made up of 13 amino acids. In DNA form, the CDR3 reads TGTGCCAGCAGCTATACTAGCCGCAATGAGCAGTTCTTC. Translated: CASSYTSRNEQFF.

The chain employs TRBV12-3 or TRBV12-4 and TRBJ1-2; 7 bases map to TRBD1. The CDR3 sequence is 13 residues long. With 8 bases clipped from V and 6 bases from J, the junction kept 9 bases outside the gene matches. The CDR3 sequence is CASAKQRGHGYTF. CDR3 DNA sequence: TGTGCCAGCGCAAAACAAAGGGGGCATGGCTACACCTTC.

The chain is built from TRBV28 and TRBJ1-6, with 10 nucleotides matching TRBD1. There are 16 residues in the CDR3. Germline-derived CDR1 and CDR2 are MDHEN and SYDVKM. Trimming cost V 2 bases and J 4 bases; bases outside gene matches: 2. CDR3 protein: CASSLRDRGYNSPLHF. CDR3 nucleotide sequence: TGTGCCAGCAGTTTAAGGGACAGGGGTTATAATTCACCCCTCCACTTT.

The chain uses TRBV11-2 and TRBJ2-2; 8 bases match TRBD2. CDR3 length: 16 residues. Looked up from germline, CDR1 is SGHAT and CDR2 is FQNNGV. V dropped 5 bases and J dropped 5; count of bases not matched to a gene: 10. The CDR3 spells CASSLLSGGPTGELFF. DNA for the CDR3: TGTGCCAGCAGCCTTCTTTCGGGAGGGCCTACCGGGGAGCTGTTTTTT.

The chain uses TRBV18 and TRBJ2-2; D is possibly TRBD2 (6 bases). Trimming removed 3 bases from V and 6 bases from J, with 20 bases in between. Germline V gene lookup returns CDR1 KGHSH and CDR2 LQKENI. This CDR3 has 17 residues. The CDR3 nucleotides are TGTGCCAGCTCACCCCGTCAACTAGCTGTAAGATCCGGGGAGCTGTTTTTT. Amino acids: CASSPRQLAVRSGELFF.

This clone has a handful of counts. The genes are TRBV10-1 and TRBJ1-4; unclear D gene. Germline-derived CDR1 and CDR2 are WNHNN and SYGVQD (reference sequence). There are 14 residues in the CDR3. Deletions cut 3 bases from V and 7 bases from J, with 12 bases between. Here the CDR3 reads CASSDTGTREKLFF. The CDR3, as DNA: TGCGCCAGCAGTGATACGGGAACCCGTGAAAAACTGTTTTTT.

The genes are TRBV30 and TRBJ1-5; D unclear. With 0 bases removed from V and 4 bases from J, the gap between germline ends came to 7 bases. Germline-derived CDR1 and CDR2 are GTSNPN and SVGIG (reference sequence). The CDR3 totals 13 residues. The CDR3: CAWSVIQNQPQHF. The CDR3 DNA reads as TGTGCCTGGAGTGTCATTCAGAATCAGCCCCAGCATTTT.

The genes are TRBV5-1 and TRBJ2-7, with TRBD1 matching over 9 bases. The V gene end was trimmed by 5 bases and the J gene end by 2 bases; junction bases not matched to a gene: 11. Per the germline V gene, CDR1 is SGHRS and CDR2 is YFSETQ. The CDR3 runs 16 residues. CDR3 nucleotide sequence: TGCGCCAGCAGTAAGTCCCGGGACAGGGTACCCTACGAGCAGTACTTC. This translates into CASSKSRDRVPYEQYF.

This clone came up once. The chain employs TRBV6-5 and TRBJ2-1, with 12 bases identical to TRBD2. After removal of 10 bases from V and 10 bases from J, the junction contained 14 bases not matched to a gene. The CDR3 is 15 amino acids. Germline CDR1 MNHEY, CDR2 SVGAGI. The CDR3 protein is CATSGGTSGQDEQFF. CDR3 DNA: TGTGCCACCTCCGGTGGGACTAGCGGGCAAGACGAGCAGTTCTTC.